One and the same sample provided the 23 T cell receptor beta chains below, sequenced in a study of blood T cell repertoires in COVID-19. The data were produced by immunoSEQ multiplex PCR, yet TCRdb's version contains in-frame clones alone and is incomplete. In the table there are approximately 150,000 clones, 79% of which are singletons. Input material: peripheral blood. The receptors were sampled from a man aged 45-65 years with active or convalescent COVID-19.

V is TRBV6-2 or TRBV6-3 and J is TRBJ1-4; D is uncertain. Germline V lookup: CDR1 MNHEY, CDR2 SVGEGT. The CDR3 contains 12 residues. The V end was cut by 0 bases, the J end by 7 bases, with 3 bases between. CDR3 protein: CASSYSGEKLFF. DNA of the CDR3: TGTGCCAGCAGTTACTCCGGTGAAAAACTGTTTTTT.

The CDR3 DNA sequence: TGTGCCAGCAGCACCTGGACAGGGGGGGCAACTAATGAAAAACTGTTTTTT. Translation: CASSTWTGGATNEKLFF. The chain uses TRBV7-3 and TRBJ1-4; 10 nucleotides align to TRBD1. Trimming took 5 bases from V and 0 from J; bases not matched to a gene: 6. The CDR3 spans 17 residues. Germline V gene data show CDR1 as SGHTA and CDR2 as FQGTGA.

V is TRBV3-1 (or the pseudogene TRBV3-2) and J is TRBJ2-3, with 13 bases lining up with TRBD2. CDR3 size: 17 residues. The germline CDR1 and CDR2 sequences are LGHDT and YNNKEL (reference sequence). V lost 2 bases, J lost 4 bases, and 6 bases stayed unmatched. This CDR3 reads CASSQRTSGRYPDTQYF. CDR3 DNA sequence: TGTGCCAGCAGCCAACGGACTAGCGGGAGATACCCAGATACGCAGTATTTT.

The chain couples TRBV15 to TRBJ2-7; TRBD2 agrees at 7 bases. CDR1 and CDR2 from the germline V gene are LNHNV and YYDKDF (reference sequence). The V segment lost 3 bases and the J segment 3 bases; nucleotides outside the gene matches: 11. This CDR3 region has 16 residues. This CDR3 is CATSSSWREPSYEQYF. For the CDR3, the DNA is TGTGCCACCAGCAGTTCCTGGCGGGAGCCGAGCTACGAGCAGTACTTC.

J is TRBJ2-7 and V is TRBV27; TRBD2 matches 9 bases. The V segment lost 2 bases and the J segment 2 bases; nucleotides outside the gene matches: 10. The CDR3 has 17 residues. CDR1 and CDR2 (germline): MNHEY, SMNVEV (reference sequence). CDR3: CASSLLSSGRSPYEQYF. The CDR3 DNA sequence: TGTGCCAGCAGTTTACTTAGCAGCGGGAGGTCCCCCTACGAGCAGTACTTC.

This clone was found once. This chain links TRBV3-1 (or the pseudogene TRBV3-2) with TRBJ2-1; TRBD2 aligns across 8 bases. This CDR3 contains 12 residues. In germline, CDR1 is LGHDT, CDR2 YNNKEL (reference sequence). Germline trimming cut 4 bases from V and 12 bases from J; bases unmatched to any gene: 5. The CDR3: CASSPAGELQFF. CDR3 bases: TGTGCCAGCAGCCCAGCGGGAGAGTTGCAGTTCTTC.

The chain links TRBV7-9 to TRBJ1-1, with TRBD1 matching 7 bases. Trimming at V came to 1 base and at J to 10 bases, leaving 3 bases not matched to a gene. The CDR3 has 12 amino acids. Germline V gives CDR1 SEHNR, CDR2 FQNEAQ (reference sequence). CDR3 in DNA: TGTGCCAGCAGCTTAGACAGACAGGGAGCTTTCTTT. It yields the protein CASSLDRQGAFF.

This sequence joins TRBV30 and TRBJ1-2, with 8 bases lining up with TRBD1. Germline CDR1 reads GTSNPN; CDR2 reads SVGIG (reference sequence). CDR3 size: 15 residues. The V segment lost 0 bases and the J segment 5 bases; nucleotides outside the gene matches: 8. This CDR3 is CAWSVSAGGAYGYTF. The DNA of the CDR3 is TGTGCCTGGAGTGTATCGGCAGGGGGCGCTTATGGCTACACCTTC.

The chain links TRBV29-1 to TRBJ2-1; 9 positions agree with TRBD1. CDR3 length equals 16 residues. Germline V gene data show CDR1 as SQVTM and CDR2 as ANQGSEA. V dropped 0 bases and J dropped 5; count of bases not matched to a gene: 8. This CDR3 reads CSVEDLRWDRDNEQFF. CDR3 nucleotides: TGCAGCGTTGAAGATCTTCGGTGGGACAGGGACAATGAGCAGTTCTTC.

The chain uses TRBV13 and TRBJ1-1; D is unresolved. Looked up from germline, CDR1 is PRHDT and CDR2 is FYEKMQ (reference sequence). The CDR3 is made up of 14 amino acids. V dropped 5 bases and J dropped 6 bases, with 16 bases sitting between them. This CDR3 is CASSLKSPRAEAFF. DNA of the CDR3: TGTGCCAGCAGCCTTAAATCCCCGCGCGCTGAAGCTTTCTTT.

V and J are TRBV25-1 and TRBJ2-1; TRBD2 is a possible D gene (5 bases). The germline gives CDR1 MGHDK, CDR2 SYGVNS. CDR3 length: 13 amino acids. The V gene lost 5 bases and the J gene lost 5 bases, with 10 bases spanning the gap. Here the CDR3 reads CASSMGVDNEQFF. The CDR3 nucleotides read TGTGCCAGCAGTATGGGAGTGGACAATGAGCAGTTCTTC.

This clone was detected only once. V is TRBV2 and J is TRBJ2-7; 8 bases are shared with TRBD1. CDR3 size: 15 residues. V dropped 2 bases and J dropped 5; count of bases not matched to a gene: 8. The germline gives CDR1 SNHLY, CDR2 FYNNEI. In DNA, the CDR3 is TGTGCCAGCAGTGAACAGGGACAGGCCTTCGACGAGCAGTACTTC. Translated, it gives CASSEQGQAFDEQYF. Complete variable domain (other parts from reference TRBV2 and TRBJ2-7): EPEVTQTPSHQVTQMGQEVILRCVPISNHLYFYWYRQILGQKVEFLVSFYNNEISEKSEIFDDQFSVERPDGSNFTLKIRSTKLEDSAMYFCASSEQGQAFDEQYFGPGTRLTVT.

The chain carries TRBV12-3 or TRBV12-4 and TRBJ2-1; tentatively, D is TRBD2 (5 bases). The length of the CDR3 is 13 residues. Trimming cost V 7 bases and J 5 bases, with 12 bases left between them. The CDR3 DNA sequence: TGTGCCAGCACCGAGGGCCGGCACAATGAGCAGTTCTTC. Translation: CASTEGRHNEQFF.

This chain uses TRBV6-5 with TRBJ2-3; no clear D gene. Per germline, CDR1 MNHEY and CDR2 SVGAGI. The CDR3 has 15 amino acids. Trimming removed 6 bases from V and 0 bases from J, with 13 bases in between. This chain's CDR3 is CASSLRITSTDTQYF. CDR3 sequence (DNA): TGTGCCAGCAGCCTCAGGATAACTAGCACAGATACGCAGTATTTT.

The chain is built from TRBV9 and TRBJ1-6; 7 bases align to TRBD1. The CDR3 loop spans 15 amino acids. Germline V gene lookup returns CDR1 SGDLS and CDR2 YYNGEE. Trimming took 3 bases from V and 8 from J; bases not matched to a gene: 8. Written as DNA, the CDR3 is TGTGCCAGCAGCGAGACCGGGACAGTATATTCACCCCTCCACTTT. Its translation is CASSETGTVYSPLHF.

V usage is TRBV10-3 and J usage is TRBJ1-5; no definite D call. Trimming pared 2 bases from V and 2 bases from J, leaving 10 bases between. The CDR3 is 15 amino acids. Germline-derived CDR1 and CDR2 are ENHRY and SYGVKD. Here the CDR3 DNA reads TGTGCCATCAGTGAGCTTTCGGGAGGCAATCAGCCCCAGCATTTT. As protein: CAISELSGGNQPQHF.

Here the CDR3 DNA reads TGTGCCAGCAGCTTGCGGGACTTTCGAGAGCAGTACTTC. This encodes CASSLRDFREQYF. The rearrangement uses TRBV9 and TRBJ2-7, with TRBD2 as a possible D gene (6 bases). There are 13 residues in the CDR3. Germline V CDR1 and CDR2: SGDLS, YYNGEE. V dropped 4 bases and J dropped 7 bases, with 15 bases sitting between them.

The V call is TRBV3-1 (or the pseudogene TRBV3-2), the J call TRBJ2-5; tentative D call: TRBD2 (5 bases). The V and J ends lost 3 bases and 1 base respectively, with 12 bases between them. The V gene's germline CDR1 is LGHDT and CDR2 YNNKEL (reference sequence). This CDR3 spans 15 amino acids. The CDR3 region is CASSQSLAVQETQYF. Written as DNA, the CDR3 is TGTGCCAGCAGCCAGTCTCTAGCAGTCCAAGAGACCCAGTACTTC.

J is TRBJ1-6 and V is TRBV6-5; D not certain. The germline gives CDR1 MNHEY, CDR2 SVGAGI. The ends were cut back, 4 bases at V and 8 bases at J, with 15 bases in the middle. The CDR3 has 15 amino acids. DNA of the CDR3: TGTGCCAGCAGTTCCCGTGGCCTAGCGGATTCACCCCTCCACTTT. This gives the protein CASSSRGLADSPLHF.

The rearrangement joins TRBV9 to TRBJ1-6; 7 bases are shared with TRBD1. The germline gives CDR1 SGDLS, CDR2 YYNGEE. V shed 4 bases, J shed 7 bases, and the junction held 11 bases outside the gene matches. The length of the CDR3 is 16 residues. Here the CDR3 DNA reads TGTGCCAGCAGCCCATCCACAGGGGCGGACAATTCACCCCTCCACTTT. It encodes CASSPSTGADNSPLHF.

In DNA, the CDR3 is TGTGCCAGCAGCTTATCCAGGGTTGAGCAGTTCTTC. This sequence encodes CASSLSRVEQFF. The chain combines TRBV7-3 with TRBJ2-1, with D maybe TRBD1 (5 bases). The V gene's germline CDR1 is SGHTA and CDR2 FQGTGA. Deletions cut 2 bases from V and 9 bases from J, with 8 bases between. The CDR3 is made up of 12 amino acids.

The chain has TRBV29-1 and TRBJ2-7; 9 nucleotides align to TRBD2. Trimming at V came to 3 bases and at J to 0 bases, leaving 9 bases not matched to a gene. Per germline, CDR1 SQVTM and CDR2 ANQGSEA. The CDR3 length is 16 residues. This CDR3 is CSVEGVGGRVSYEQYF. The CDR3 DNA reads TGCAGCGTTGAGGGTGTTGGCGGGAGGGTCTCCTACGAGCAGTACTTC.

The chain has TRBV5-6 and TRBJ1-5; TRBD1 matches at 7 bases. This CDR3 contains 16 residues. Per germline, CDR1 SGHDT and CDR2 YYEEEE. After removal of 2 bases from V and 9 bases from J, the junction contained 14 bases not matched to a gene. The CDR3 spells CASSLYRDSGSGPQHF. The CDR3 DNA reads as TGTGCCAGCAGCTTATACCGGGACAGTGGGTCAGGGCCCCAGCATTTT. Full variable domain (missing parts from reference TRBV5-6 and TRBJ1-5): DAGVTQSPTHLIKTRGQQVTLRCSPKSGHDTVSWYQQALGQGPQFIFQYYEEEERQRGNFPDRFSGHQFPNYSSELNVNALLLGDSALYLCASSLYRDSGSGPQHFGDGTRLSIL.